The 24 T cell receptor beta chains given below trace back to one sample, sequenced in a study of OX40 agonist ivuxolimab in advanced cancers. Sequencing used immunoSEQ multiplex PCR; TCRdb keeps in-frame clones, though not all of them. The data show 420 or so clones, around 92% seen once. This specimen was acquired in a trial of the OX40 agonist ivuxolimab. These receptors originate from an adult with an advanced solid tumor such as melanoma, head and neck, liver or kidney cancer.

The chain combines TRBV7-7 with TRBJ2-5, with 13 nucleotides matching TRBD2. V lost 5 bases to trimming and J lost 4 bases; unmatched junction nucleotides: 10. Germline CDR1 SSHAT, CDR2 FNYEAQ (reference sequence). The CDR3 is made up of 17 amino acids. CDR3 in DNA: TGTGCCAGCAGCCTAACTAGCGGGGGGGCATCCAGAGAGACCCAGTACTTC. Translating gives CASSLTSGGASRETQYF.

The genes are TRBV18 and TRBJ2-5; TRBD2 matches at 7 bases. The CDR3 has 14 residues. Germline V lookup: CDR1 KGHSH, CDR2 LQKENI. With V trimmed by 6 bases and J by 3 bases, 7 bases remained unmatched. CDR3 residues: CASSILASKETQYF. The CDR3 DNA follows: TGTGCCAGCTCGATACTAGCGAGTAAAGAGACCCAGTACTTC.

The chain couples TRBV19 to TRBJ1-1; D unclear. This CDR3 spans 15 amino acids. Germline CDR1 LNHDA, CDR2 SQIVND (reference sequence). V gave up 1 base and J gave up 4 bases, with 13 bases separating them. CDR3 region: CASSIVESISTEAFF. Here the CDR3 DNA reads TGTGCCAGTAGTATAGTTGAGAGTATAAGCACTGAAGCTTTCTTT.

The chain is built from TRBV11-3 and TRBJ1-2; D is undetermined. Deletions cut 5 bases from V and 4 bases from J, with 17 bases between. Germline CDR1 SGHNT, CDR2 YENEEA. The CDR3 is 15 amino acids. CDR3 coding DNA: TGTGCCAGCAGCCTTGGCCTAGGGTTTGGCTATGGCTACACCTTC. It translates to CASSLGLGFGYGYTF.

The CDR3 bases are TGTGCCAGCAGTATTGCCGGGACACCTAGCTCCTACAATGAGCAGTTCTTC. Translation: CASSIAGTPSSYNEQFF. The chain uses TRBV6-7 and TRBJ2-1; perhaps TRBD1 as D (6 bases). TRBV6-7 is designated an ORF whose function remains uncertain. The CDR3 is 17 amino acids. Trimming shortened V by 5 bases and J by 0 bases, and 17 bases separated the two germline ends.

The chain combines TRBV15 with TRBJ2-3; 9 bases line up with TRBD2. Trimming cost V 5 bases and J 4 bases; bases outside gene matches: 7. Per germline, CDR1 LNHNV and CDR2 YYDKDF (reference sequence). This CDR3 region has 15 residues. The CDR3 sequence: CATSVSGRRSDTQYF. DNA for the CDR3: TGTGCCACCAGCGTTAGCGGGAGACGTTCAGATACGCAGTATTTT.

The chain combines TRBV7-4 with TRBJ2-1, with TRBD2 identical over 10 bases. CDR1 SGHVT and CDR2 SQSDAQ come from the germline V gene. V was clipped by 8 bases and J by 5 bases; unmatched bases: 18. The CDR3 is 18 residues long. As DNA, the CDR3 is TGTGCCAGCTCCCCCTGGGTACTCACTAGCGGGGCGCACAATGAGCAGTTCTTC. This encodes CASSPWVLTSGAHNEQFF.

The chain couples TRBV28 to TRBJ1-5; TRBD1 aligns across 7 bases. Germline values: CDR1 MDHEN, CDR2 SYDVKM. The CDR3 totals 15 residues. Germline trimming cut 8 bases from V and 1 base from J; bases unmatched to any gene: 8. The CDR3 DNA follows: TGTGCCAGCGGATCAGGGGGGCAGAGCAATCAGCCCCAGCATTTT. As protein: CASGSGGQSNQPQHF.

This chain uses TRBV29-1 with TRBJ2-1; D not resolved. Deletions cut 3 bases from V and 0 bases from J, with 15 bases between. The CDR3 spans 16 residues. Per the germline V gene, CDR1 is SQVTM and CDR2 is ANQGSEA. The CDR3 spells CSVEWLGAFSYNEQFF. DNA for the CDR3: TGCAGCGTTGAGTGGCTAGGAGCGTTCTCCTACAATGAGCAGTTCTTC.

This sequence joins TRBV12-5 and TRBJ2-5; a weak D match, TRBD1 (6 bases). This CDR3 is 14 amino acids long. CDR1 is LGHNT and CDR2 is FRNRAP in the germline V gene. Trimming took 6 bases from V and 5 from J, leaving 16 bases between them. The chain's CDR3 is CASGQGTGFETQYF. CDR3 sequence (DNA): TGTGCTAGTGGCCAGGGCACAGGGTTCGAGACCCAGTACTTC.

The chain's CDR3 is CASREGYTEAFF. Written as DNA, the CDR3 is TGTGCCAGTAGGGAAGGGTACACTGAAGCTTTCTTT. The chain joins TRBV19 to TRBJ1-1; D remains unclear. CDR1 is LNHDA, CDR2 SQIVND, per germline (reference sequence). The CDR3 spans 12 residues. Between the trimmed V and J ends, which lost 6 bases and 3 bases, there was a span of 8 bases.

The chain recombines TRBV5-1 with TRBJ2-3; 7 bases agree with TRBD2. The J segment lost 7 bases and the V segment lost 6 bases, leaving 11 bases of the junction unmatched. The CDR3 covers 14 residues. In germline, CDR1 is SGHRS, CDR2 YFSETQ. CDR3 nucleotide sequence: TGCGCCAGCACGGGACTAAACTTAGGGCATACGCAGTATTTT. This translates into CASTGLNLGHTQYF.

The chain joins TRBV11-3 to TRBJ2-3; TRBD2 is a possible D gene (5 bases). V lost 2 bases to trimming and J lost 3 bases, with 18 bases between them. Germline-derived CDR1 and CDR2 are SGHNT and YENEEA. The CDR3 runs 17 residues. The CDR3 DNA reads TGTGCCAGCAGCTTAAGGGTCGGGGTAGGAAAAACAGATACGCAGTATTTT. Translated: CASSLRVGVGKTDTQYF.

The chain recombines TRBV6-8 with TRBJ1-1, with a tentative D call TRBD1 (6 bases). The V gene lost 2 bases and the J gene lost 4 bases, with 11 bases spanning the gap. Germline loops: CDR1 MNHGY, CDR2 SAAAGT. The CDR3 length is 14 residues. CDR3 sequence (DNA): TGTGCCAGCAGTTACGGGGCGGGGGCCACTGAAGCTTTCTTT. Translated: CASSYGAGATEAFF.

The chain recombines TRBV11-3 with TRBJ2-3, with 14 bases identical to TRBD2. V was pared by 3 bases and J by 6 bases, with 5 bases of the junction left unmatched. The CDR3 has 16 residues. The germline V gene has CDR1 SGHNT and CDR2 YENEEA. This CDR3 reads CASSFRLAGGPDTQYF. For the CDR3, the DNA is TGTGCCAGCAGCTTTAGACTAGCGGGGGGGCCGGATACGCAGTATTTT.

V gene TRBV6-8 combines with J gene TRBJ1-4, with D maybe TRBD1 (5 bases). This CDR3 region has 16 residues. Germline loops: CDR1 MNHGY, CDR2 SAAAGT. V was cut by 7 bases and J by 0 bases, with 15 bases left in between. CDR3 protein: CASNLGQSATNEKLFF. The CDR3 DNA sequence: TGTGCCAGCAATCTTGGACAATCCGCAACTAATGAAAAACTGTTTTTT.

This clone was detected a few times. This rearrangement joins TRBV6-8 to TRBJ2-2; TRBD2 agrees at 8 bases. The V gene's germline CDR1 is MNHGY and CDR2 SAAAGT. This CDR3 is built from 15 residues. J gave up 4 bases and V 0 bases, and 1 base lay outside the gene matches. Here the CDR3 DNA reads TGTGCCAGCAGTTACTCGGCGGGAGGCACCGGGGAGCTGTTTTTT. Protein sequence: CASSYSAGGTGELFF.

The V call is TRBV5-1, the J call TRBJ1-1; maybe TRBD1 (5 bases). The CDR3 is made up of 14 amino acids. V gave up 4 bases and J gave up 3 bases, with 13 bases separating them. CDR1 SGHRS and CDR2 YFSETQ come from the germline V gene. CDR3 nucleotide sequence: TGCGCCAGCAGCGGACACCGCTCGGACACTGAAGCTTTCTTT. As protein: CASSGHRSDTEAFF.

The rearrangement links TRBV19 to TRBJ2-1; 13 nucleotides align to TRBD2. This CDR3 contains 16 residues. The germline gives CDR1 LNHDA, CDR2 SQIVND (reference sequence). V was pared by 5 bases and J by 6 bases, with 7 bases of the junction left unmatched. The CDR3 loop reads CASSGRLAGGLNEQFF. The CDR3 DNA sequence: TGTGCCAGTAGTGGCAGACTAGCGGGAGGCCTCAATGAGCAGTTCTTC.

Only one count was recorded for this clone. The chain recombines TRBV11-3 with TRBJ2-3; D may be TRBD1 or TRBD2 (5 bases each). This CDR3 contains 17 residues. V dropped 5 bases and J dropped 4 bases, with 22 bases sitting between them. The V gene's germline CDR1 is SGHNT and CDR2 YENEEA. The DNA of the CDR3 is TGTGCCAGCAGCCAGAGGAGGAACCGAATAGGGGCAGATACGCAGTATTTT. The encoded protein is CASSQRRNRIGADTQYF.

This chain's CDR3 is CASSHALAEKYNEQFF. The CDR3 DNA follows: TGCGCCAGCAGCCATGCGCTAGCGGAGAAGTACAATGAGCAGTTCTTC. This sequence joins TRBV1 and TRBJ2-1; the D call in the table, TRBD2, was not verified against the DNA. TRBV1 is labeled a pseudogene. The length of the CDR3 is 16 residues.

The gene calls are TRBV11-3 and TRBJ1-1; no firm D call. Trimming took 2 bases from V and 1 from J, leaving 8 bases between them. The CDR3 is 14 amino acids. CDR1 SGHNT and CDR2 YENEEA come from the germline V gene. The CDR3 sequence: CASSLYTRNTEAFF. CDR3 DNA sequence: TGTGCCAGCAGCTTATATACGAGGAACACTGAAGCTTTCTTT.

The rearrangement joins TRBV19 to TRBJ1-1; D not resolved. V was pared by 10 bases and J by 1 base, with 10 bases between. Germline lookup yields CDR1 LNHDA and CDR2 SQIVND (reference sequence). CDR3 size: 12 residues. The CDR3 DNA follows: TGTGCCATAGGTTTTCCGAACACTGAAGCTTTCTTT. It encodes CAIGFPNTEAFF.

Only one count was recorded for this clone. In DNA, the CDR3 is TGTGCCAGCAGTTTCGGACAGGGCTACGAGCAGTACTTC. It translates to CASSFGQGYEQYF. This chain uses TRBV8-2 with TRBJ2-7; the DNA was not compared with TRBD1, the D call given in the table. TRBV8-2 is a pseudogene segment. CDR3 length: 13 amino acids.